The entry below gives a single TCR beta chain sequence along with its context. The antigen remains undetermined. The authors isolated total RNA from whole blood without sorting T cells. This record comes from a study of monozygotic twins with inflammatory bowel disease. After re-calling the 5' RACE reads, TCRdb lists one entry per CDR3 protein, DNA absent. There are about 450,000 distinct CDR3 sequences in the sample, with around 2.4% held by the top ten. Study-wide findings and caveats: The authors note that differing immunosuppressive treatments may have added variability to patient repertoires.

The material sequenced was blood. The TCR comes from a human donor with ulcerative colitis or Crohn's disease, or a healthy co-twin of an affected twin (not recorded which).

The CDR3 protein is CATSREGLHTF. The chain uses TRBV15 and TRBJ1-2. Germline V gene sequence: CDR1 LNHNV, CDR2 YYDKDF (reference sequence). The CDR3 covers 11 residues. Looking up the rest from reference TRBV15 and TRBJ1-2 gives the full variable domain: DAMVIQNPRYQVTQFGKPVTLSCSQTLNHNVMYWYQQKSSQAPKLLFHYYDKDFNNEADTPDNFQSRRPNTSFCFLDIRSPGLGDTAMYLCATSREGLHTFGSGTRLTVV.